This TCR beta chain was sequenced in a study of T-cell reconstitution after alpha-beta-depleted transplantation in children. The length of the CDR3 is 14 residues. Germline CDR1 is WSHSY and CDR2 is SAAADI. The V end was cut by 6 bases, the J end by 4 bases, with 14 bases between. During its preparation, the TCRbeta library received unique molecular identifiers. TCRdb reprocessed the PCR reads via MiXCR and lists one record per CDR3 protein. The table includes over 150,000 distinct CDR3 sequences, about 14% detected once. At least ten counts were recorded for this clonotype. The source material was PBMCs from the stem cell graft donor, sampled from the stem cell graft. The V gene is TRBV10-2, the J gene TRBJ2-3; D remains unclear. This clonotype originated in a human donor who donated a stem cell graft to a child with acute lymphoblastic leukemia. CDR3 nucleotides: TGCGCCAGCAGGGCGAAGTCGTTCGCAGATACGCAGTATTTT. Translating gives CASRAKSFADTQYF.